This note documents a single T cell receptor beta chain sequence. These data originate in a study of blood T cell repertoires in COVID-19. Germline V gene sequence: CDR1 SGDLS, CDR2 YYNGEE. CDR3 length: 16 amino acids. The V gene lost 4 bases and the J gene lost 2 bases, with 17 bases spanning the gap. This table comes from immunoSEQ multiplex PCR, and its TCRdb copy is limited to in-frame clones, with some not included. Of 110,000 to 150,000 clones listed, roughly four fifths are singletons. The clonotype was recovered from a woman aged 18-35 years who had been exposed to COVID-19. The material sequenced was PBMCs or T cells enriched from blood (not recorded which). This chain joins TRBV9 and TRBJ2-3; no clear D. CDR3 protein: CASSPRPNSYTDTQYF. The CDR3 bases are TGTGCCAGCAGCCCACGCCCCAACTCCTACACAGATACGCAGTATTTT.